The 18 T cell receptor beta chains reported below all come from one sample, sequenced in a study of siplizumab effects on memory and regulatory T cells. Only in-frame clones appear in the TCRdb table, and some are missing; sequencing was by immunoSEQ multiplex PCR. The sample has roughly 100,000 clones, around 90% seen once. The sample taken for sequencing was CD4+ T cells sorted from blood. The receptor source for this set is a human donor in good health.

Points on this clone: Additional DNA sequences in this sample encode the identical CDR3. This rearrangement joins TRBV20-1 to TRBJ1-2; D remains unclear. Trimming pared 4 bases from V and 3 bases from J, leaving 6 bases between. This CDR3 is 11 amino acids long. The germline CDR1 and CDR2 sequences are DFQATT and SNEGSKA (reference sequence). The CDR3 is CSATNDYGYTF. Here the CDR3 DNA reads TGCAGTGCTACGAACGACTATGGCTACACCTTC.

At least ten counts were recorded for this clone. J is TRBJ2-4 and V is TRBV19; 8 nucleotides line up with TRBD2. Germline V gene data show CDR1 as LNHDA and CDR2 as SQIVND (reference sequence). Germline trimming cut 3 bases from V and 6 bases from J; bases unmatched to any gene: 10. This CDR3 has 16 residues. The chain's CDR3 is CASSIRPGGSGNIQYF. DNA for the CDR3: TGTGCCAGTAGTATCCGGCCGGGGGGGTCGGGAAACATTCAGTACTTC.

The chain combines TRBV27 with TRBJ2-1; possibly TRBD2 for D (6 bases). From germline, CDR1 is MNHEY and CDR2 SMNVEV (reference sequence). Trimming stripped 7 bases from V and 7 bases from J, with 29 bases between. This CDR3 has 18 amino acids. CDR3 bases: TGTGCCAGCACAAAGAGTCTAAGCGGCGGAGGGCCCCGAAATGAGCAGTTCTTC. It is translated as CASTKSLSGGGPRNEQFF.

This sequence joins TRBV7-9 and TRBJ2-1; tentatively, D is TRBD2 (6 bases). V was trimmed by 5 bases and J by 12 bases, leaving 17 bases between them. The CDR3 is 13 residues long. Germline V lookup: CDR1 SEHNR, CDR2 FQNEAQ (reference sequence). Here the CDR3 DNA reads TGTGCCAGCAGCCGGACCTCTAGCGCCCGGCAGTTCTTC. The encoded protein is CASSRTSSARQFF.

This CDR3 reads CASSKTSGRMAGRNEQFF. Here the CDR3 DNA reads TGCGCCAGCAGTAAGACTAGCGGGAGGATGGCGGGTAGGAATGAGCAGTTCTTC. This rearrangement joins TRBV10-2 to TRBJ2-1; TRBD2 matches at 13 bases. The germline gives CDR1 WSHSY, CDR2 SAAADI. This CDR3 region has 18 residues. J lost 7 bases, V lost 5 bases, and 14 bases had no gene match.

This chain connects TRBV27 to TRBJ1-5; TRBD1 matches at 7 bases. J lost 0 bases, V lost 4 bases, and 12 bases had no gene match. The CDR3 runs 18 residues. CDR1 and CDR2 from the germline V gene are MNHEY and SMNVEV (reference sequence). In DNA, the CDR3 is TGTGCCAGCAGTTGGCGAGGGCGCGAGGGGGCTAGCAATCAGCCCCAGCATTTT. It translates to CASSWRGREGASNQPQHF.

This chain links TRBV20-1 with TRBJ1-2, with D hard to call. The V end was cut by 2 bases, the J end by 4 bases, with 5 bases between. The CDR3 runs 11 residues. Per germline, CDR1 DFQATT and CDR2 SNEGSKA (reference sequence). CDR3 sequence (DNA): TGCAGTGCTAGACAGTCCTATGGCTACACCTTC. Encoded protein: CSARQSYGYTF.

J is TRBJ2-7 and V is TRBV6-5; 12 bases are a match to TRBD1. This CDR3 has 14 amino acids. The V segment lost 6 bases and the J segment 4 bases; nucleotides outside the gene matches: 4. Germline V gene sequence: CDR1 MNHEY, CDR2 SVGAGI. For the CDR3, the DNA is TGTGCCAGCAGCCGGGGACAGGGGGCTTACGAGCAGTACTTC. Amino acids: CASSRGQGAYEQYF.

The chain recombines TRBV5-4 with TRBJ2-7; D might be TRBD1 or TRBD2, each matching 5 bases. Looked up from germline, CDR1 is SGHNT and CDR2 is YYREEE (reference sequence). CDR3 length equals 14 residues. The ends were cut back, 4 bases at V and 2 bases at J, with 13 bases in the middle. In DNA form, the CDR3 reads TGTGCCAGCAGCAGCGGACGGACACCCTACGAGCAGTACTTC. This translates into CASSSGRTPYEQYF.

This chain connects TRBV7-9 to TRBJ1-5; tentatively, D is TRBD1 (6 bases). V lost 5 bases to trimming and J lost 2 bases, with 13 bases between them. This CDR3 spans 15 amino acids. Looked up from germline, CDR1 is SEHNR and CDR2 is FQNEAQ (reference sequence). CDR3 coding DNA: TGTGCCAGCAGCCCCAGGGGTTTGGGCAATCAGCCCCAGCATTTT. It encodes CASSPRGLGNQPQHF.

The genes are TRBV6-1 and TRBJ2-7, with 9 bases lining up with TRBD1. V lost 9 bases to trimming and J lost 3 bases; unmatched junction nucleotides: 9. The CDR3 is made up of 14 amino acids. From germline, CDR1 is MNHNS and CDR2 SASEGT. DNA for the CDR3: TGTGCCAGTCTAAGACAGGGGGTGATCTACGAGCAGTACTTC. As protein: CASLRQGVIYEQYF.

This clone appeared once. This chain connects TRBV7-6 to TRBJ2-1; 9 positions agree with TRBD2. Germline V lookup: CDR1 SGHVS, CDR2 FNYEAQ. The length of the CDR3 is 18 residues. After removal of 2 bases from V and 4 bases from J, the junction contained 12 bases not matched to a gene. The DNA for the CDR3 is TGTGCCAGCAGCTTATTCTCCCTAGCGGGAAAGCATTACAATGAGCAGTTCTTC. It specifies CASSLFSLAGKHYNEQFF.

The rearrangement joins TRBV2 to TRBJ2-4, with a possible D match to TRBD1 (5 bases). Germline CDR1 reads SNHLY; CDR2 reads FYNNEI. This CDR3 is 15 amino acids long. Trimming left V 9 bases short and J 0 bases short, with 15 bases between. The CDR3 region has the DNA TGTGCCAGTCAGGGCTTCCCACTAGCCAAAAACATTCAGTACTTC. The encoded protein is CASQGFPLAKNIQYF.

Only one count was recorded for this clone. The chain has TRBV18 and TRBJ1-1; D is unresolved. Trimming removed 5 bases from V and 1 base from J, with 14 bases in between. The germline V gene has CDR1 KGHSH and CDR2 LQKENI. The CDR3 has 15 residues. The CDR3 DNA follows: TGTGCCAGCTCATCCGAAGAACTACCGAACACTGAAGCTTTCTTT. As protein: CASSSEELPNTEAFF.

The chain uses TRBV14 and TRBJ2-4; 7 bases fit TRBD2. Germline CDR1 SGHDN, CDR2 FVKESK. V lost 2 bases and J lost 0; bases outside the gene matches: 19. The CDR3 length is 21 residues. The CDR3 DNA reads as TGTGCCAGCAGCCAAAGTCGAACCCCTGGGAGCGGGGTATTAGCCAAAAACATTCAGTACTTC. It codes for CASSQSRTPGSGVLAKNIQYF.

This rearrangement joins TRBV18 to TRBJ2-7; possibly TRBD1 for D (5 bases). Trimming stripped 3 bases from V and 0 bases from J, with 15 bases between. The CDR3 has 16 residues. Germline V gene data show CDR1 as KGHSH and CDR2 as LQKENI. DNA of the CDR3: TGTGCCAGCTCACCGACTCAGGGTGCCTACTCCTACGAGCAGTACTTC. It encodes CASSPTQGAYSYEQYF.

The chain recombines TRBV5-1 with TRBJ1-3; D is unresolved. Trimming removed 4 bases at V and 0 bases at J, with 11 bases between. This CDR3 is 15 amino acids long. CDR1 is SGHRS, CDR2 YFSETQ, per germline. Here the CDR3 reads CASSTSGDSGNTIYF. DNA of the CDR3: TGCGCCAGCAGCACTTCAGGAGACTCTGGAAACACCATATATTTT.

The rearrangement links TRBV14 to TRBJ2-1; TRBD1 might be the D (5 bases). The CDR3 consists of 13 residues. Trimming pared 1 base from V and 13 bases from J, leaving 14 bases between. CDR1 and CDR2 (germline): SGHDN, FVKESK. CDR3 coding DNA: TGTGCCAGCAGCCAAGGGTTGGGGCGAGGACAGTTCTTC. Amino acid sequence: CASSQGLGRGQFF.